This TCR beta chain is from a study of blood T cells in healthy people across ages. Study findings and constraints: Higher naive T cell percentage went strongly together with higher TCR beta diversity.

This CDR3 comprises 14 residues. V lost 0 bases and J 2 bases, leaving 8 bases between the germline ends. Germline assignment: CDR1 LGHDT and CDR2 YNNKEL (reference sequence). About this clonotype: What it binds is unknown.

With each sample, at least 5.5 micrograms of total RNA were extracted. A sample-barcoded 5' primer and a J-beta primer mix were used in a second PCR of roughly 7 to 11 cycles. A template-switch adaptor that had 12 random nucleotides put a tag on each cDNA molecule. TCRdb itself ran the 5' RACE reads through MiXCR, one entry per CDR3 protein. The data hold roughly 1,100,000 distinct CDR3 sequences, with around 27% observed a single time. Separately, the same data were catalogued under a study of T cells of mothers and their children.

The chain joins TRBV3-1 to TRBJ2-7; D not certain. The sequenced sample consisted of blood. This sequence was found in a girl under 10 years old in good health. This CDR3 is CASSQEGTPYEQYF. The DNA for the CDR3 is TGTGCCAGCAGCCAAGAAGGCACCCCCTACGAGCAGTACTTC.